These 23 T cell receptor beta chains were sequenced from one sample in a study of T cell clones after liver transplantation. Assay used: immunoSEQ multiplex PCR; TCRdb lists only in-frame clones, some missing. The table has 35,000 to 45,000 clones, 85% to 90% seen once. This material consisted of CD4+ T cells from blood, taken 24 months after liver transplant. Receptors originate from a human patient who received a liver transplant. Some of the T cells might come from the graft donor.

The rearrangement joins TRBV29-1 to TRBJ1-3; D is unresolved. Germline V gives CDR1 SQVTM, CDR2 ANQGSEA. The length of the CDR3 is 13 residues. Trimming pared 2 bases from V and 0 bases from J, leaving 5 bases between. CDR3: CSVEKDSGNTIYF. In DNA, the CDR3 is TGCAGCGTTGAAAAAGACTCTGGAAACACCATATATTTT. Based on the CDR3 plus reference TRBV29-1 and TRBJ1-3, the full variable domain is SAVISQKPSRDICQRGTSLTIQCQVDSQVTMMFWYRQQPGQSLTLIATANQGSEATYESGFVIDKFPISRPNLTFSTLTVSNMSPEDSSIYLCSVEKDSGNTIYFGEGSWLTVV.

The chain joins TRBV27 to TRBJ1-6; 7 bases map to TRBD1. The germline gives CDR1 MNHEY, CDR2 SMNVEV (reference sequence). This CDR3 comprises 13 residues. V shed 5 bases, J shed 13 bases, and the junction held 8 bases outside the gene matches. CDR3 nucleotide sequence: TGTGCCAGCAGTATTACAGGGGCCCTCCCCCTCCACTTT. Its translation is CASSITGALPLHF.

The chain couples TRBV5-1 to TRBJ1-6, with 9 bases aligning to TRBD1. The CDR3 is 15 amino acids. V dropped 0 bases and J dropped 8; count of bases not matched to a gene: 3. Germline assignment: CDR1 SGHRS and CDR2 YFSETQ. CDR3 protein: CASSLEGQGHSPLHF. The CDR3 DNA follows: TGCGCCAGCAGCTTGGAGGGACAGGGCCATTCACCCCTCCACTTT.

The J gene is TRBJ2-2, the V gene TRBV5-1; D gene uncertain. Germline-derived CDR1 and CDR2 are SGHRS and YFSETQ. The ends were cut back, 6 bases at V and 4 bases at J, with 13 bases in the middle. This CDR3 has 14 residues. This CDR3 is CASTKAEFTGELFF. CDR3 nucleotides: TGCGCCAGCACCAAAGCAGAGTTCACCGGGGAGCTGTTTTTT.

This chain uses TRBV5-1 with TRBJ2-1; 8 positions agree with TRBD1. In germline, CDR1 is SGHRS, CDR2 YFSETQ. The V gene end was trimmed by 2 bases and the J gene end by 2 bases; junction bases not matched to a gene: 6. CDR3 length equals 16 residues. CDR3 in DNA: TGCGCCAGCAGCTTACCAACAGGGGGGCCCTACAATGAGCAGTTCTTC. Translation gives CASSLPTGGPYNEQFF.

This sequence joins TRBV5-1 and TRBJ2-7; 8 bases align to TRBD1. CDR1 is SGHRS, CDR2 YFSETQ, per germline. The CDR3 covers 15 residues. V gave up 2 bases and J gave up 3 bases; unmatched junction bases: 7. CDR3 loop: CASSLQQGGRYEQYF. The CDR3 DNA is TGCGCCAGCAGCTTACAACAGGGGGGCCGCTACGAGCAGTACTTC.

The rearrangement uses TRBV14 and TRBJ1-2, with TRBD1 matching over 9 bases. This CDR3 spans 15 amino acids. The V segment lost 5 bases and the J segment 7 bases; nucleotides outside the gene matches: 11. Germline loops: CDR1 SGHDN, CDR2 FVKESK. The CDR3 coding sequence is TGTGCCAGCAGCGCTGGGACAGGGCAAATGAGTGGCTACACCTTC. This encodes CASSAGTGQMSGYTF.

The chain carries TRBV6-5 and TRBJ1-6; tentative D call: TRBD1 (5 bases). Between the trimmed V and J ends, which lost 6 bases and 7 bases, there was a span of 16 bases. This CDR3 comprises 15 residues. Germline V lookup: CDR1 MNHEY, CDR2 SVGAGI. CDR3 sequence: CASSITGTDNSPLHF. In DNA, the CDR3 is TGTGCCAGCAGCATCACGGGGACGGACAATTCACCCCTCCACTTT.

The chain links TRBV19 to TRBJ2-2, with D possibly TRBD2 on 6 matching bases. CDR1 and CDR2 from the germline V gene are LNHDA and SQIVND (reference sequence). The CDR3 contains 15 residues. V lost 6 bases and J 2 bases, leaving 13 bases between the germline ends. The CDR3 DNA reads TGTGCCAGTAGCATCCGGGGACTCAACACCGGGGAGCTGTTTTTT. Protein sequence: CASSIRGLNTGELFF. Full variable domain (remainder filled in from reference TRBV19 and TRBJ2-2): DGGITQSPKYLFRKEGQNVTLSCEQNLNHDAMYWYRQDPGQGLRLIYYSQIVNDFQKGDIAEGYSVSREKKESFPLTVTSAQKNPTAFYLCASSIRGLNTGELFFGEGSRLTVL.

This chain uses TRBV7-7 with TRBJ2-3, with 11 bases that match TRBD2. With V trimmed by 3 bases and J by 2 bases, 1 base remained unmatched. The length of the CDR3 is 15 residues. The germline gives CDR1 SSHAT, CDR2 FNYEAQ (reference sequence). The CDR3 reads CASSFSGGATDTQYF. The CDR3 DNA reads as TGTGCCAGCAGCTTTAGCGGGGGGGCCACAGATACGCAGTATTTT.

The chain uses TRBV19 and TRBJ1-5, with D unresolved. The CDR3 runs to 12 residues. Germline-derived CDR1 and CDR2 are LNHDA and SQIVND (reference sequence). The V end lost 3 bases, the J end lost 3 bases, and 3 bases lay between the germline ends. CDR3 coding DNA: TGTGCCAGTAGTATGTCCAATCAGCCCCAGCATTTT. Translating it yields CASSMSNQPQHF.

The chain is built from TRBV19 and TRBJ2-5; 8 bases are shared with TRBD2. CDR1 LNHDA and CDR2 SQIVND come from the germline V gene (reference sequence). This CDR3 region has 15 residues. J lost 4 bases, V lost 6 bases, and 10 bases had no gene match. The CDR3: CASRTATAGGETQYF. The CDR3 nucleotides are TGTGCCAGTAGAACGGCCACGGCGGGAGGAGAGACCCAGTACTTC.

The chain links TRBV7-8 to TRBJ1-6; a weak D match, TRBD1 (5 bases). Trimming pared 2 bases from V and 7 bases from J, leaving 6 bases between. Per the germline V gene, CDR1 is SGHVS and CDR2 is FQNEAQ. The CDR3 extends over 13 amino acids. The CDR3 DNA sequence: TGTGCCAGCAGCTTATCAGGGAATTCACCCCTCCACTTT. It codes for CASSLSGNSPLHF.

This chain uses TRBV9 with TRBJ2-1; D could derive from TRBD1 or TRBD2 (5 bases each). Looked up from germline, CDR1 is SGDLS and CDR2 is YYNGEE. There are 15 residues in the CDR3. The V end lost 0 bases, the J end lost 9 bases, and 16 bases lay between the germline ends. The CDR3 bases are TGTGCCAGCAGCGTAGGGGGGAGAGCACCCAGTGAGCAGTTCTTC. Translated, it gives CASSVGGRAPSEQFF.

The chain combines TRBV28 with TRBJ1-4; no firm D call. Germline CDR1 MDHEN, CDR2 SYDVKM. The V end was cut by 2 bases, the J end by 11 bases, with 9 bases between. This CDR3 contains 12 residues. Here the CDR3 reads CASSLKSGKLFF. The CDR3 DNA follows: TGTGCCAGCAGTTTAAAGAGCGGGAAACTGTTTTTT.

V gene TRBV10-3 combines with J gene TRBJ1-3; D uncertain. The germline V gene encodes CDR1 ENHRY and CDR2 SYGVKD. V lost 7 bases to trimming and J lost 7 bases, with 14 bases between them. The CDR3 consists of 13 residues. This chain's CDR3 is CAINRSFGNTIYF. For the CDR3, the DNA is TGTGCCATCAACCGGTCTTTTGGGAACACCATATATTTT.

The gene calls are TRBV4-2 and TRBJ2-4; D could derive from TRBD1 or TRBD2 (5 bases each). The V end lost 5 bases, the J end lost 8 bases, and 19 bases lay between the germline ends. CDR3 length equals 15 residues. CDR1 is LGHNA, CDR2 YNFKEQ, per germline. CDR3 sequence: CASSDGRGGPDIQYF. In DNA, the CDR3 is TGTGCCAGCAGCGATGGACGGGGCGGTCCGGACATTCAGTACTTC.

This clone was observed once. This chain uses TRBV2 with TRBJ2-3; D may match TRBD1 or TRBD2 (5 bases each). CDR1 is SNHLY and CDR2 is FYNNEI in the germline V gene. V was trimmed by 7 bases and J by 0 bases, leaving 8 bases between them. The length of the CDR3 is 13 residues. CDR3 region: CASNRDSTDTQYF. The DNA of the CDR3 is TGTGCCAGCAATCGGGACAGCACAGATACGCAGTATTTT.

The V gene is TRBV19, the J gene TRBJ2-5, with a tentative D call TRBD1 (5 bases). From germline, CDR1 is LNHDA and CDR2 SQIVND (reference sequence). This CDR3 spans 13 amino acids. CDR3 sequence reads: CASSRQGLETQYF. Here the CDR3 DNA reads TGTGCTAGCTCGCGCCAGGGTCTGGAGACCCAGTACTTC. Complete variable domain (other parts from reference TRBV19 and TRBJ2-5): DGGITQSPKYLFRKEGQNVTLSCEQNLNHDAMYWYRQDPGQGLRLIYYSQIVNDFQKGDIAEGYSVSREKKESFPLTVTSAQKNPTAFYLCASSRQGLETQYFGPGTRLLVL.

The chain recombines TRBV5-1 with TRBJ2-7; a weak D match, TRBD1 (5 bases). V lost 0 bases, J lost 2 bases, and 9 bases lay in between. CDR1 SGHRS and CDR2 YFSETQ come from the germline V gene. This CDR3 comprises 14 residues. CDR3 DNA sequence: TGCGCCAGCAGCTTGGCGACAGCTACCTACGAGCAGTACTTC. Its protein is CASSLATATYEQYF.

V and J are TRBV7-8 and TRBJ1-6; D remains unclear. V was shortened by 1 base and J by 0 bases, with 7 bases between the two germline ends. The CDR3 contains 16 residues. Per the germline V gene, CDR1 is SGHVS and CDR2 is FQNEAQ. The CDR3: CASSLDASSYNSPLHF. CDR3 nucleotides: TGTGCCAGCAGCTTAGACGCCAGCTCCTATAATTCACCCCTCCACTTT.

The chain links TRBV29-1 to TRBJ1-1; 9 bases agree with TRBD1. This CDR3 is built from 15 residues. Germline V gives CDR1 SQVTM, CDR2 ANQGSEA. V was clipped by 7 bases and J by 1 base; unmatched bases: 10. Here the CDR3 reads CSAPGTGHSNTEAFF. Written as DNA, the CDR3 is TGCAGCGCCCCCGGGACAGGGCATTCGAACACTGAAGCTTTCTTT.

CDR3 sequence: CASSLGGPRNTIYF. CDR3 coding DNA: TGTGCCAGCAGCTTGGGGGGGCCACGAAACACCATATATTTT. V usage is TRBV5-6 and J usage is TRBJ1-3; tentative D call: TRBD1 (6 bases). CDR3 length equals 14 residues. Germline CDR1 reads SGHDT; CDR2 reads YYEEEE. Trimming cost V 0 bases and J 5 bases, with 9 bases left between them.